The 27 T cell receptor beta chains given below trace back to one sample, sequenced in a study of blood T cell repertoires in COVID-19. Measured with immunoSEQ multiplex PCR; TCRdb has only the in-frame clones, and not every one. Seen here are some 220,000 clones, approximately 80% observed once, and the top ten hold 18%. Sequences were obtained from peripheral blood. The receptors originated from a woman of 80 years or more with active or convalescent COVID-19.

CDR3 bases: TGTGCCAGCAGCTTAGAAGCAGGGGACTATGGCTACACCTTC. Translation gives CASSLEAGDYGYTF. The V call is TRBV11-3, the J call TRBJ1-2; D possibly corresponds to TRBD1 (6 bases). Germline assignment: CDR1 SGHNT and CDR2 YENEEA. This CDR3 has 14 residues. Trimming took off 0 bases at V and 3 bases at J, with 8 bases between the two ends. The complete variable domain, with remaining parts taken from reference TRBV11-3 and TRBJ1-2, reads EAGVVQSPRYKIIEKKQPVAFWCNPISGHNTLYWYLQNLGQGPELLIRYENEEAVDDSQLPKDRFSAERLKGVDSTLKIQPAELGDSAVYLCASSLEAGDYGYTFGSGTRLTVV.

The chain is built from TRBV7-2 and TRBJ2-1, with 8 bases fitting TRBD2. The ends lost 2 bases at V and 8 bases at J; junction bases unmatched: 8. This CDR3 comprises 15 residues. The germline gives CDR1 SGHTA, CDR2 FQGNSA. The CDR3 spells CASSLSAGGRDEQFF. CDR3 nucleotide sequence: TGTGCCAGCAGCTTAAGCGCGGGAGGTCGGGATGAGCAGTTCTTC.

This clone came up a few times. The chain is built from TRBV2 and TRBJ2-7; TRBD1 aligns across 7 bases. The CDR3 consists of 12 residues. V shed 7 bases, J shed 3 bases, and the junction held 3 bases outside the gene matches. Germline V gives CDR1 SNHLY, CDR2 FYNNEI. The CDR3 region has the DNA TGTGCCAGCACTCGGGACAGCTACGAGCAGTACTTC. Translated, it gives CASTRDSYEQYF. The variable domain in full, with the rest retrieved from reference TRBV2 and TRBJ2-7, is EPEVTQTPSHQVTQMGQEVILRCVPISNHLYFYWYRQILGQKVEFLVSFYNNEISEKSEIFDDQFSVERPDGSNFTLKIRSTKLEDSAMYFCASTRDSYEQYFGPGTRLTVT.

This chain links TRBV12-3 or TRBV12-4 with TRBJ1-2; maybe TRBD1 (5 bases). The ends were cut back, 6 bases at V and 2 bases at J, with 10 bases in the middle. The CDR3 loop spans 13 amino acids. This CDR3 is CASSRQRNYGYTF. The DNA of the CDR3 is TGTGCCAGCAGCCGACAGAGAAACTATGGCTACACCTTC.

This clone came up once. A junction boundary mismatches the germline segment, possibly from a read error. The chain couples TRBV27 to TRBJ2-2; tentatively, D is TRBD2 (7 bases). CDR1 MNHEY and CDR2 SMNVEV come from the germline V gene (reference sequence). The CDR3 length is 23 residues. CDR3 sequence (DNA): TGTGCCAGCAGTTTATCGGCAGGATGGTTTCCAACCTCATATAAACACCGGGGAGGGGGGCTGTTTTTT. The encoded protein is CASSLSAGWFPTSYKHRGGGLFF.

V usage is TRBV7-9 and J usage is TRBJ1-6; TRBD1 matches at 7 bases. Germline V lookup: CDR1 SEHNR, CDR2 FQNEAQ (reference sequence). The V segment lost 5 bases and the J segment 3 bases; nucleotides outside the gene matches: 10. CDR3 length: 17 amino acids. The chain's CDR3 is CASSQGTAGHYNSPLHF. The CDR3 DNA follows: TGTGCCAGCAGCCAAGGGACAGCGGGTCACTATAATTCACCCCTCCACTTT.

The chain combines TRBV5-4 with TRBJ2-2, with 11 bases aligning to TRBD2. There are 16 residues in the CDR3. Germline V gives CDR1 SGHNT, CDR2 YYREEE (reference sequence). The V gene end was trimmed by 4 bases and the J gene end by 1 base; junction bases not matched to a gene: 3. Here the CDR3 DNA reads TGTGCCAGCAGCCCCCTAGCGGGGGGGAACACCGGGGAGCTGTTTTTT. Protein product: CASSPLAGGNTGELFF. The variable domain in full, completed from reference TRBV5-4 and TRBJ2-2, reads ETGVTQSPTHLIKTRGQQVTLRCSSQSGHNTVSWYQQALGQGPQFIFQYYREEENGRGNFPPRFSGLQFPNYSSELNVNALELDDSALYLCASSPLAGGNTGELFFGEGSRLTVL.

This rearrangement joins TRBV5-4 to TRBJ2-3, with D possibly TRBD2 on 6 matching bases. V lost 4 bases and J 0 bases, leaving 9 bases between the germline ends. Germline values: CDR1 SGHNT, CDR2 YYREEE (reference sequence). The CDR3 loop spans 14 amino acids. CDR3 region: CASSRSGSTDTQYF. The DNA of the CDR3 is TGTGCCAGCAGCAGAAGCGGGAGCACAGATACGCAGTATTTT.

The chain has TRBV18 and TRBJ2-5, with TRBD2 identical over 7 bases. Looked up from germline, CDR1 is KGHSH and CDR2 is LQKENI. J was trimmed by 4 bases and V by 3 bases; bases with no gene match: 11. CDR3 length: 16 amino acids. The DNA of the CDR3 is TGTGCCAGCTCACCTGTTTCGGCAGGGAGGGCAGAGACCCAGTACTTC. Residues: CASSPVSAGRAETQYF.

This chain connects TRBV7-2 to TRBJ1-2, with D hard to call. V shed 4 bases and J shed 7 bases, with 16 bases lying between them. The CDR3 is made up of 14 amino acids. Germline V lookup: CDR1 SGHTA, CDR2 FQGNSA. CDR3 residues: CASSSSGWSIGYTF. CDR3 nucleotides: TGTGCCAGCAGCTCTTCGGGGTGGTCAATTGGCTACACCTTC.

The chain joins TRBV7-2 to TRBJ1-2, with 7 bases identical to TRBD1. V shed 5 bases, J shed 7 bases, and the junction held 7 bases outside the gene matches. The germline gives CDR1 SGHTA, CDR2 FQGNSA. The CDR3 runs to 13 residues. The CDR3: CASSLDRMGGYTF. The CDR3 nucleotides read TGTGCCAGCAGCCTGGACAGGATGGGTGGCTACACCTTC.

The chain is built from TRBV19 and TRBJ1-2; D remains unclear. The CDR3 is 16 residues long. V lost 8 bases and J 2 bases, leaving 21 bases between the germline ends. Looked up from germline, CDR1 is LNHDA and CDR2 is SQIVND (reference sequence). The DNA of the CDR3 is TGTGCCAGTTTCCCTTCTGGGGTGACGGGAAACTATGGCTACACCTTC. This gives the protein CASFPSGVTGNYGYTF.

The chain carries TRBV4-2 and TRBJ1-2; possibly TRBD1 for D (6 bases). The V gene's germline CDR1 is LGHNA and CDR2 YNFKEQ. V lost 4 bases and J 3 bases, leaving 21 bases between the germline ends. The CDR3 has 17 amino acids. The CDR3 loop reads CASSLNSGQSVYYGYTF. CDR3 sequence (DNA): TGTGCCAGCAGCCTAAACTCGGGACAATCGGTCTACTATGGCTACACCTTC.

The chain employs TRBV7-9 and TRBJ2-7, with TRBD1 identical over 7 bases. Trimming took 4 bases from V and 2 from J; bases not matched to a gene: 8. The CDR3 totals 15 residues. Germline V gives CDR1 SEHNR, CDR2 FQNEAQ (reference sequence). This chain's CDR3 is CASSSEGAQTYEQYF. For the CDR3, the DNA is TGTGCCAGCAGCTCAGAGGGGGCGCAGACCTACGAGCAGTACTTC.

This chain connects TRBV14 to TRBJ2-3; 7 nucleotides agree with TRBD1. The trim removed 6 bases at V and 7 bases at J, leaving 7 bases unmatched. Germline values: CDR1 SGHDN, CDR2 FVKESK. CDR3 length: 13 amino acids. Written as DNA, the CDR3 is TGTGCCAGCAGAAAGGGGGCGGAAAATACGCAGTATTTT. Translating it yields CASRKGAENTQYF.

The CDR3 region is CASSEALASGVGAKNIQYF. DNA of the CDR3: TGTGCCAGCAGTGAAGCGCTCGCGAGCGGAGTAGGGGCCAAAAACATTCAGTACTTC. This rearrangement joins TRBV6-1 to TRBJ2-4, with D tentatively TRBD2 (5 bases). This CDR3 is 19 amino acids long. Between the trimmed V and J ends, which lost 0 bases and 1 base, there was a span of 19 bases. Germline V lookup: CDR1 MNHNS, CDR2 SASEGT.

The chain couples TRBV7-3 to TRBJ2-3; possible D gene TRBD1, 5 bases. The germline V gene has CDR1 SGHTA and CDR2 FQGTGA. V was pared by 5 bases and J by 2 bases, with 14 bases between. The CDR3 is 15 amino acids. The chain's CDR3 is CASSTTGRNTDTQYF. CDR3 in DNA: TGTGCCAGCAGCACCACAGGAAGAAACACAGATACGCAGTATTTT. Filled out from reference TRBV7-3 and TRBJ2-3, the complete variable domain reads GAGVSQTPSNKVTEKGKYVELRCDPISGHTALYWYRQSLGQGPEFLIYFQGTGAADDSGLPNDRFFAVRPEGSVSTLKIQRTERGDSAVYLCASSTTGRNTDTQYFGPGTRLTVL.

The CDR3 coding sequence is TGTGCCAGCAGCGTAGCTGGCTCGGCGGGGCCGAGCACAGATACGCAGTATTTT. Translating gives CASSVAGSAGPSTDTQYF. The chain couples TRBV9 to TRBJ2-3; TRBD2 is a possible D gene (6 bases). Germline CDR1 reads SGDLS; CDR2 reads YYNGEE. V gave up 0 bases and J gave up 0 bases, with 17 bases separating them. The CDR3 contains 18 residues.

The chain carries TRBV30 and TRBJ1-1; 10 bases fit TRBD1. V lost 3 bases, J lost 9 bases, and 7 bases stayed unmatched. From germline, CDR1 is GTSNPN and CDR2 SVGIG (reference sequence). CDR3 length: 13 residues. CDR3 protein: CAWSARTGGKAFF. CDR3 sequence (DNA): TGTGCCTGGAGCGCTCGGACAGGGGGTAAAGCTTTCTTT.

CDR3 nucleotide sequence: TGTGCCATCAGAGCGGGAGGGTCTAGGGACGAGCAGTACTTC. Protein sequence: CAIRAGGSRDEQYF. The chain is built from TRBV10-3 and TRBJ2-7; the match to TRBD2 covers 10 bases. Trimming at V came to 6 bases and at J to 5 bases, leaving 7 bases not matched to a gene. Per the germline V gene, CDR1 is ENHRY and CDR2 is SYGVKD. The CDR3 spans 14 residues.

The V call is TRBV7-7, the J call TRBJ2-1, with 9 bases lining up with TRBD2. The CDR3 is made up of 15 amino acids. The ends lost 0 bases at V and 6 bases at J; junction bases unmatched: 3. CDR1 is SSHAT, CDR2 FNYEAQ, per germline (reference sequence). The CDR3 bases are TGTGCCAGCAGCTTAGCGCTGACTAGCGGCAATGAGCAGTTCTTC. Its translation is CASSLALTSGNEQFF.

This chain uses TRBV7-9 with TRBJ2-7; 10 nucleotides align to TRBD1. The CDR3 spans 16 residues. J gave up 2 bases and V 5 bases, and 9 bases lay outside the gene matches. Per germline, CDR1 SEHNR and CDR2 FQNEAQ (reference sequence). The DNA of the CDR3 is TGTGCCAGCAGCCAATACGGGACAGGGGATCCCTACGAGCAGTACTTC. The encoded protein is CASSQYGTGDPYEQYF.

V usage is TRBV10-3 and J usage is TRBJ1-5, with a weak D call TRBD1 (5 bases). The CDR3 spans 15 residues. Trimming left V 10 bases short and J 0 bases short, with 16 bases between. Germline CDR1 ENHRY, CDR2 SYGVKD. DNA of the CDR3: TGTGCCACCAGGGACGGGGGATTTAGCAATCAGCCCCAGCATTTT. Encoded protein: CATRDGGFSNQPQHF.

The chain has TRBV12-3 or TRBV12-4 and TRBJ1-2, with D possibly being TRBD1 (5 bases). Between the trimmed V and J ends, which lost 3 bases and 2 bases, there was a span of 7 bases. CDR3 length: 13 residues. The CDR3 is CASSLTVNYGYTF. The CDR3 DNA reads TGTGCCAGCAGTTTGACAGTCAACTATGGCTACACCTTC.

The V gene is TRBV14, the J gene TRBJ2-5, with 8 bases identical to TRBD2. V shed 1 base, J shed 5 bases, and the junction held 3 bases outside the gene matches. Germline CDR1 is SGHDN and CDR2 is FVKESK. This CDR3 is 14 amino acids long. DNA of the CDR3: TGTGCCAGCAGCCAAGCGGGGGGGGCGGAGACCCAGTACTTC. The encoded protein is CASSQAGGAETQYF.

The genes are TRBV6-2 or TRBV6-3 and TRBJ1-2, with D unclear. The CDR3 extends over 16 amino acids. The germline V and J ends were trimmed by 4 bases and 7 bases, with 22 bases remaining between them. Germline CDR1 MNHEY, CDR2 SVGEGT. CDR3 amino acids: CASSSTPRAGLVGYTF. The DNA for the CDR3 is TGTGCCAGCAGTTCGACCCCTAGGGCAGGACTGGTTGGCTACACCTTC.

The rearrangement links TRBV15 to TRBJ2-7, with 7 bases that match TRBD1. The junction had 6 bases not matched to a gene; V was cut back by 1 base and J by 6 bases. CDR1 and CDR2 (germline): LNHNV, YYDKDF (reference sequence). The CDR3 runs 14 residues. CDR3 sequence: CATSRGGRDSEQYF. The CDR3 region has the DNA TGTGCCACCAGCAGAGGGGGTAGGGACAGCGAGCAGTACTTC.